Listed below are T cell receptor beta chains from one sample, sequenced in a study of blood T cell repertoires in COVID-19. Generated by immunoSEQ multiplex PCR, the TCRdb table keeps only in-frame clones and is missing some. There are 260,000 or so clones in the sample; 86% occur only once, and 15% to 18% lies in the top ten. Sequenced: PBMCs or T cells enriched from blood (not recorded which). The receptors were sampled from a man aged 18 to 29 who had recovered from COVID-19. Both conserved end residues are part of each CDR3. Each record gives: J gene, clone size, V gene, D gene, CDR3 protein, CDR3 DNA. The D gene is left open where the match is weak. The listing skips clone size in some rows; elsewhere it reads once, few, many or a size class.

J gene: TRBJ1-6
clone size: NA
V gene: TRBV11-2
D gene: NA
CDR3 protein: CASSFRGGSYNSPLHF
CDR3 DNA: TGTGCCAGCAGCTTCAGGGGCGGGTCCTATAATTCACCCCTCCACTTT

J gene: TRBJ2-2
clone size: NA
V gene: TRBV7-3
D gene: TRBD1
CDR3 protein: CASSTGGADTGELFF
CDR3 DNA: TGTGCCAGCAGCACAGGGGGCGCAGACACCGGGGAGCTGTTTTTT

J gene: TRBJ1-1
clone size: NA
V gene: TRBV12-3/TRBV12-4
D gene: NA
CDR3 protein: CASSQGTQIGAFF
CDR3 DNA: TGTGCCAGCAGTCAAGGGACTCAAATAGGAGCTTTCTTT

J gene: TRBJ2-1
clone size: NA
V gene: TRBV4-1
D gene: TRBD2
CDR3 protein: CASSRGLAGSSYNEQFF
CDR3 DNA: TGCGCCAGCAGCCGCGGACTAGCGGGCAGCTCCTACAATGAGCAGTTCTTC

J gene: TRBJ2-7
clone size: NA
V gene: TRBV3-1/TRBV3-2
D gene: TRBD2
CDR3 protein: CASSLLAGGPSGEQYF
CDR3 DNA: TGTGCCAGCAGCCTTCTAGCGGGGGGCCCCTCGGGCGAGCAGTACTTC

J gene: TRBJ1-1
clone size: NA
V gene: TRBV11-2
D gene: NA
CDR3 protein: CASSLGIQAGEAFF
CDR3 DNA: TGTGCCAGCAGCTTAGGTATTCAGGCAGGTGAAGCTTTCTTT

J gene: TRBJ1-1
clone size: once
V gene: TRBV2
D gene: TRBD1
CDR3 protein: CASSELRTGGGTEAFF
CDR3 DNA: TGTGCCAGCAGTGAACTAAGGACAGGGGGTGGCACTGAAGCTTTCTTT

J gene: TRBJ1-1
clone size: NA
V gene: TRBV12-3/TRBV12-4
D gene: TRBD1
CDR3 protein: CASRRTGGFEAFF
CDR3 DNA: TGTGCCAGCAGGCGGACAGGGGGGTTTGAAGCTTTCTTT

J gene: TRBJ1-1
clone size: NA
V gene: TRBV19
D gene: NA
CDR3 protein: CASSYPGYTEAFF
CDR3 DNA: TGTGCCAGTAGTTATCCGGGTTACACTGAAGCTTTCTTT

J gene: TRBJ2-2
clone size: once
V gene: TRBV6-2/TRBV6-3
D gene: TRBD2
CDR3 protein: CASSSGLAGGPGELFF
CDR3 DNA: TGTGCCAGCAGCTCGGGACTAGCGGGGGGGCCCGGGGAGCTGTTTTTT

J gene: TRBJ1-1
clone size: NA
V gene: TRBV2
D gene: NA
CDR3 protein: CASSVRGMGLHTEAFF
CDR3 DNA: TGTGCCAGCAGTGTAAGGGGAATGGGTTTGCACACTGAAGCTTTCTTT

J gene: TRBJ1-6
clone size: once
V gene: TRBV5-1
D gene: TRBD1
CDR3 protein: CASSSQMDRGDSPLHF
CDR3 DNA: TGCGCCAGCAGCTCGCAGATGGACAGGGGGGATTCACCCCTCCACTTT

J gene: TRBJ1-3
clone size: NA
V gene: TRBV28
D gene: TRBD1
CDR3 protein: CASSQDRGSGNTIYF
CDR3 DNA: TGTGCCAGCAGTCAAGACAGGGGCTCTGGAAACACCATATATTTT

J gene: TRBJ2-3
clone size: NA
V gene: TRBV9
D gene: TRBD2
CDR3 protein: CASSSRGALTDTQYF
CDR3 DNA: TGTGCCAGCAGCTCGCGGGGGGCCCTCACAGATACGCAGTATTTT

J gene: TRBJ2-1
clone size: few
V gene: TRBV7-9
D gene: TRBD2
CDR3 protein: CASSLGGGRALWEQFF
CDR3 DNA: TGTGCCAGCAGCTTAGGGGGCGGGAGGGCCCTCTGGGAGCAGTTCTTC

J gene: TRBJ2-6
clone size: NA
V gene: TRBV28
D gene: NA
CDR3 protein: CASNSGASGANVLTF
CDR3 DNA: TGTGCCAGCAACTCAGGGGCCTCTGGGGCCAACGTCCTGACTTTC

J gene: TRBJ1-6
clone size: few
V gene: TRBV4-1
D gene: TRBD1
CDR3 protein: CASSQSGQGSSPLHF
CDR3 DNA: TGCGCCAGCAGCCAATCGGGACAGGGTAGTTCACCCCTCCACTTT

J gene: TRBJ2-5
clone size: NA
V gene: TRBV27
D gene: NA
CDR3 protein: CANRTFQETQYF
CDR3 DNA: TGTGCCAACCGGACATTCCAAGAGACCCAGTACTTC

J gene: TRBJ2-1
clone size: NA
V gene: TRBV5-1
D gene: NA
CDR3 protein: CASSSPVNEQFF
CDR3 DNA: TGCGCCAGCAGCTCTCCGGTCAATGAGCAGTTCTTC

J gene: TRBJ2-3
clone size: NA
V gene: TRBV5-4
D gene: TRBD2
CDR3 protein: CASSLGLAGSTDTQYF
CDR3 DNA: TGTGCCAGCAGCTTGGGGCTAGCGGGGAGCACAGATACGCAGTATTTT

J gene: TRBJ1-1
clone size: NA
V gene: TRBV6-5
D gene: NA
CDR3 protein: CASIAGGTGYTEAFF
CDR3 DNA: TGTGCCAGCATTGCAGGCGGTACAGGGTACACTGAAGCTTTCTTT

J gene: TRBJ2-7
clone size: NA
V gene: TRBV20-1
D gene: NA
CDR3 protein: CSARTSREQYF
CDR3 DNA: TGCAGTGCTAGGACTAGTCGCGAGCAGTACTTC

J gene: TRBJ1-5
clone size: NA
V gene: TRBV19
D gene: NA
CDR3 protein: CASSTGPGPQHF
CDR3 DNA: TGTGCCAGTAGTACAGGGCCTGGGCCCCAGCATTTT

J gene: TRBJ1-2
clone size: NA
V gene: TRBV18
D gene: NA
CDR3 protein: CASSPTPFPTQGKQGYGYTF
CDR3 DNA: TGTGCCAGCTCCCCTACACCATTTCCGACACAGGGAAAACAAGGCTATGGCTACACCTTC

J gene: TRBJ2-1
clone size: NA
V gene: TRBV9
D gene: NA
CDR3 protein: CASSVDLALQVF
CDR3 DNA: TGTGCCAGCAGCGTAGATCTAGCCCTGCAGGTCTTC

J gene: TRBJ1-1
clone size: NA
V gene: TRBV11-2
D gene: NA
CDR3 protein: CASSGRGLGTEAFF
CDR3 DNA: TGTGCCAGCAGCGGCAGGGGATTGGGCACTGAAGCTTTCTTT

J gene: TRBJ2-7
clone size: NA
V gene: TRBV11-1
D gene: NA
CDR3 protein: CASSLGGRTYEQYF
CDR3 DNA: TGTGCCAGCAGCTTAGGAGGGAGGACCTACGAGCAGTACTTC

J gene: TRBJ2-2
clone size: NA
V gene: TRBV3-1/TRBV3-2
D gene: NA
CDR3 protein: CASSHSLGSGELFF
CDR3 DNA: TGTGCCAGCAGCCACTCACTAGGATCCGGGGAGCTGTTTTTT

J gene: TRBJ2-2
clone size: NA
V gene: TRBV7-8
D gene: NA
CDR3 protein: CASSTGVGATGELFF
CDR3 DNA: TGTGCCAGCAGTACCGGGGTGGGGGCCACCGGGGAGCTGTTTTTT

J gene: TRBJ2-5
clone size: NA
V gene: TRBV4-1
D gene: NA
CDR3 protein: CASSFNRRETQYF
CDR3 DNA: TGCGCCAGCAGCTTCAACCGCCGGGAGACCCAGTACTTC

J gene: TRBJ1-6
clone size: large
V gene: TRBV7-9
D gene: NA
CDR3 protein: CASSTHDRGGVNSPLHF
CDR3 DNA: TGTGCCAGCAGCACTCACGACCGGGGGGGAGTAAATTCACCCCTCCACTTT

J gene: TRBJ2-7
clone size: NA
V gene: TRBV19
D gene: TRBD2
CDR3 protein: CASSIGSLAGVDEQYF
CDR3 DNA: TGTGCCAGTAGTATCGGGTCACTAGCGGGAGTCGACGAGCAGTACTTC

J gene: TRBJ2-7
clone size: NA
V gene: TRBV6-2/TRBV6-3
D gene: TRBD2
CDR3 protein: CASSYELAGYEQYF
CDR3 DNA: TGTGCCAGCAGTTACGAACTAGCGGGGTACGAGCAGTACTTC

J gene: TRBJ1-2
clone size: NA
V gene: TRBV10-3
D gene: NA
CDR3 protein: CAISESPDGGQTF
CDR3 DNA: TGTGCCATCAGTGAGTCGCCCGACGGTGGGCAGACCTTC

J gene: TRBJ1-5
clone size: NA
V gene: TRBV29-1
D gene: TRBD1
CDR3 protein: CSAGDRGGQPQHF
CDR3 DNA: TGCAGCGCCGGGGACAGGGGTGGACAGCCCCAGCATTTT

J gene: TRBJ1-5
clone size: NA
V gene: TRBV7-6
D gene: TRBD1
CDR3 protein: CASSLTDRGDQPQHF
CDR3 DNA: TGTGCCAGCAGCTTAACCGACAGGGGTGATCAGCCCCAGCATTTT

J gene: TRBJ2-3
clone size: NA
V gene: TRBV19
D gene: NA
CDR3 protein: CASGQSGTDTQYF
CDR3 DNA: TGTGCCAGCGGACAGTCCGGCACAGATACGCAGTATTTT

J gene: TRBJ2-7
clone size: NA
V gene: TRBV7-9
D gene: NA
CDR3 protein: CASSFEGTASSYEQYF
CDR3 DNA: TGTGCCAGCAGCTTCGAAGGGACTGCGAGCTCCTACGAGCAGTACTTC

J gene: TRBJ2-7
clone size: NA
V gene: TRBV7-9
D gene: NA
CDR3 protein: CASSFSQVDEQYF
CDR3 DNA: TGTGCCAGCAGTTTTAGTCAAGTTGACGAGCAGTACTTC

J gene: TRBJ2-7
clone size: NA
V gene: TRBV7-2
D gene: TRBD2
CDR3 protein: CASSWTSGSVEQYF
CDR3 DNA: TGTGCCAGCAGTTGGACTAGCGGGAGTGTCGAGCAGTACTTC

J gene: TRBJ2-5
clone size: once
V gene: TRBV12-5
D gene: TRBD2
CDR3 protein: CASGSTLAGELRETQYF
CDR3 DNA: TGTGCTAGTGGTTCCACGCTAGCGGGGGAGCTTAGAGAGACCCAGTACTTC

J gene: TRBJ2-7
clone size: NA
V gene: TRBV18
D gene: NA
CDR3 protein: CASSLTLSQRVPYEQYF
CDR3 DNA: TGTGCCAGCTCACTTACCCTCTCCCAGCGGGTCCCCTACGAGCAGTACTTC

J gene: TRBJ1-6
clone size: NA
V gene: TRBV5-1
D gene: TRBD1
CDR3 protein: CASSAGQGGNSPLHF
CDR3 DNA: TGCGCCAGCAGCGCGGGACAGGGTGGCAATTCACCCCTCCACTTT

J gene: TRBJ2-5
clone size: NA
V gene: TRBV7-9
D gene: NA
CDR3 protein: CASSQQTGTRETQYF
CDR3 DNA: TGTGCCAGCAGCCAACAGACCGGGACACGGGAGACCCAGTACTTC

J gene: TRBJ1-1
clone size: NA
V gene: TRBV19
D gene: NA
CDR3 protein: CASSMHGGRTEAFF
CDR3 DNA: TGTGCCAGTAGTATGCATGGGGGGAGGACTGAAGCTTTCTTT

J gene: TRBJ2-2
clone size: NA
V gene: TRBV7-8
D gene: TRBD1
CDR3 protein: CASSLGDRGELFF
CDR3 DNA: TGTGCCAGCAGCTTAGGGGACAGGGGGGAGCTGTTTTTT

J gene: TRBJ1-1
clone size: NA
V gene: TRBV3-1/TRBV3-2
D gene: NA
CDR3 protein: CASSQVTGITEAFF
CDR3 DNA: TGTGCCAGCAGCCAAGTTACAGGGATCACTGAAGCTTTCTTT

J gene: TRBJ2-3
clone size: NA
V gene: TRBV5-1
D gene: NA
CDR3 protein: CASSLDSDTQYF
CDR3 DNA: TGCGCCAGCAGCTTGGACTCAGATACGCAGTATTTT

J gene: TRBJ2-1
clone size: NA
V gene: TRBV19
D gene: NA
CDR3 protein: CASSISRDNEQFF
CDR3 DNA: TGTGCCAGTAGTATCTCCAGGGACAATGAGCAGTTCTTC

J gene: TRBJ2-5
clone size: NA
V gene: TRBV11-2
D gene: TRBD1
CDR3 protein: CASSLARTGGLETQYF
CDR3 DNA: TGTGCCAGCAGCTTAGCCAGGACAGGGGGCCTCGAGACCCAGTACTTC

J gene: TRBJ1-1
clone size: NA
V gene: TRBV24-1
D gene: NA
CDR3 protein: CATSARGGTEAFF
CDR3 DNA: TGTGCCACCAGTGCCCGAGGGGGAACTGAAGCTTTCTTT

J gene: TRBJ1-1
clone size: NA
V gene: TRBV11-3
D gene: NA
CDR3 protein: CASSFKRNTEAFF
CDR3 DNA: TGTGCCAGCAGCTTTAAGAGGAACACTGAAGCTTTCTTT

J gene: TRBJ2-7
clone size: NA
V gene: TRBV4-1
D gene: TRBD1
CDR3 protein: CASSQDAGTGYYEQYF
CDR3 DNA: TGCGCCAGCAGCCAAGACGCCGGGACAGGGTACTACGAGCAGTACTTC